This TCR beta chain is from a study of shared clonotypes between healthy human individuals. On the study more broadly: Donor ages ranged 18 to 49 years: a couple of women, a few men.

Concerning this clone: The antigen remains unidentified.

Those who donated were healthy HIV-negative adults, with no recent acute infections or vaccinations reported. This CDR3 is 15 amino acids long. V was trimmed by 9 bases and J by 3 bases, leaving 21 bases between them. CDR1 and CDR2 (germline): LNHDA, SQIVND (reference sequence). In the study's own analysis: ImmunoSEQ yielded junction-only sequences lacking quality scores, so filtering differed. TCRdb keeps only in-frame clones here, not all; method: immunoSEQ multiplex PCR. The DNA was the basis for D and trimming; V, J and clone size are from that table. The sample shows about 1.5 million clones, roughly 95% of them seen only once. Findings and caveats of the study: Large sequencing depth failed to make sorted-subset sequencing complete, rarefaction showed.

This TCR derives from a man younger than 40 in good health. The source material was naive CD4+ T cells sorted from blood. The subset is: CD45RA+ positively selected. The J gene is TRBJ2-7, the V gene TRBV19, with D possibly TRBD2 on 6 matching bases. CDR3 coding DNA: TGTGCCAGCGGCGGCCCCCGGGAGAGAGGCTACGAGCAGTACTTC. Translated: CASGGPRERGYEQYF. The variable domain in full, completed from reference TRBV19 and TRBJ2-7, reads DGGITQSPKYLFRKEGQNVTLSCEQNLNHDAMYWYRQDPGQGLRLIYYSQIVNDFQKGDIAEGYSVSREKKESFPLTVTSAQKNPTAFYLCASGGPRERGYEQYFGPGTRLTVT.